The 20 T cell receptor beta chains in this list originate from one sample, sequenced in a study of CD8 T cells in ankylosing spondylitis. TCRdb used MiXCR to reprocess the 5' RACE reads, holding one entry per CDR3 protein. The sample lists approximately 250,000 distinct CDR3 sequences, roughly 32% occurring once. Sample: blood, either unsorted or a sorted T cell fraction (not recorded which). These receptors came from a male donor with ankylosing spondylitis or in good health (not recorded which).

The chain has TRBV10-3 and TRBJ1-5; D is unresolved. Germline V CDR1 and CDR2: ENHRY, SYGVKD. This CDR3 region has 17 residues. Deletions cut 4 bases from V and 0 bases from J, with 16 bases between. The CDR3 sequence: CAISAADTQYSNQPQHF. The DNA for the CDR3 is TGTGCCATCAGTGCGGCAGACACTCAATATAGCAATCAGCCCCAGCATTTT.

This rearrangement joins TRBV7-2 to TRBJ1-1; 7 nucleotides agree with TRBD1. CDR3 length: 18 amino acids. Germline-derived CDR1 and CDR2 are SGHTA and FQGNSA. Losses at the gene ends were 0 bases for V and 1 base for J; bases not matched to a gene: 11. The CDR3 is CASSLAPTGTGSNTEAFF. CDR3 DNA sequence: TGTGCCAGCAGCTTAGCGCCGACAGGGACGGGCTCGAACACTGAAGCTTTCTTT. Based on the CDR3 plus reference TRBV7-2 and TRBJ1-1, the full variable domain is GAGVSQSPSNKVTEKGKDVELRCDPISGHTALYWYRQSLGQGLEFLIYFQGNSAPDKSGLPSDRFSAERTGGSVSTLTIQRTQQEDSAVYLCASSLAPTGTGSNTEAFFGQGTRLTVV.

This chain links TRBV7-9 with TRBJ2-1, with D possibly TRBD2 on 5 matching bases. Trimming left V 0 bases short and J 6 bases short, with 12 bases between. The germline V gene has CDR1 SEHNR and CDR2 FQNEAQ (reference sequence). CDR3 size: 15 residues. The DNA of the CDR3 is TGTGCCAGCAGCTTAGCCCGACCTACTAGCAATGAGCAGTTCTTC. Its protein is CASSLARPTSNEQFF.

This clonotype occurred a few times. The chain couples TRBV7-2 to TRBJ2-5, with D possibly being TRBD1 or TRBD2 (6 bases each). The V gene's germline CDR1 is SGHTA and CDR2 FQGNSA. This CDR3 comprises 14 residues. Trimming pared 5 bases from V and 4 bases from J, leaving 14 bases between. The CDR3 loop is CASSLRGGGETQYF. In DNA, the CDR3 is TGTGCCAGCAGCCTTCGCGGAGGGGGAGAGACCCAGTACTTC.

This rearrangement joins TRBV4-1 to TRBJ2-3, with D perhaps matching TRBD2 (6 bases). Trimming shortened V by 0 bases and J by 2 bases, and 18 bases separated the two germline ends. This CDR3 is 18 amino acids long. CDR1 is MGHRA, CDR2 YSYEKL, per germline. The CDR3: CASSQDDLRLGNTDTQYF. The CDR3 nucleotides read TGCGCCAGCAGCCAAGACGATCTGAGACTAGGAAACACAGATACGCAGTATTTT.

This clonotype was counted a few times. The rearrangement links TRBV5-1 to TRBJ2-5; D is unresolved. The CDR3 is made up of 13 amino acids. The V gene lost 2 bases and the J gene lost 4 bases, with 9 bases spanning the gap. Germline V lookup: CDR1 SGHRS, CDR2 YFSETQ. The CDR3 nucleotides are TGCGCCAGCAGCTTCCCAGGATCAGAGACCCAGTACTTC. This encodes CASSFPGSETQYF.

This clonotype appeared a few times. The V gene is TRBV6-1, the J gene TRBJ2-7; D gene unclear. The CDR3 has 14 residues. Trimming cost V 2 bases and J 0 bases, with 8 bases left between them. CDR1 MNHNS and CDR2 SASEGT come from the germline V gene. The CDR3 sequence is CASSELLDSYEQYF. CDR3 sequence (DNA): TGTGCCAGCAGTGAATTGTTAGACTCCTACGAGCAGTACTTC.

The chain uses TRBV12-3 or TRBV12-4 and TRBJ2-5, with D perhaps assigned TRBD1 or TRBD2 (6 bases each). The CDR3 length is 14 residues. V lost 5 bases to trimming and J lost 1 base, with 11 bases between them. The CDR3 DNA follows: TGTGCCAGCAGTCCCGGGGGCAGCCAAGAGACCCAGTACTTC. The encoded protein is CASSPGGSQETQYF.

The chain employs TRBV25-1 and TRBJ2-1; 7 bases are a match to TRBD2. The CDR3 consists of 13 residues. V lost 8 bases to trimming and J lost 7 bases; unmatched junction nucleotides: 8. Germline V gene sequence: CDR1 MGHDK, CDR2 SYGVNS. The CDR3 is CASGQSGGNEQFF. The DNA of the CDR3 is TGTGCCAGCGGCCAATCGGGGGGAAATGAGCAGTTCTTC.

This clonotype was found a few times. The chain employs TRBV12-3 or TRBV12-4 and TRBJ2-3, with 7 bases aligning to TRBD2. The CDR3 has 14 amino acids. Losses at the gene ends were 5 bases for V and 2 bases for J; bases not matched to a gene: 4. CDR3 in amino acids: CASSRDYHTDTQYF. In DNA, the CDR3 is TGTGCCAGCAGTCGGGACTACCACACAGATACGCAGTATTTT.

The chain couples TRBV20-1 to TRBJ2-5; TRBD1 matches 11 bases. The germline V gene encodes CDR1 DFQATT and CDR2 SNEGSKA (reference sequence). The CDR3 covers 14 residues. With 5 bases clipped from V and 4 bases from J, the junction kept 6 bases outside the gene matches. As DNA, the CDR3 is TGCAGTGCTCGTAGGACAGGGGGCAGAGAGACCCAGTACTTC. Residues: CSARRTGGRETQYF.

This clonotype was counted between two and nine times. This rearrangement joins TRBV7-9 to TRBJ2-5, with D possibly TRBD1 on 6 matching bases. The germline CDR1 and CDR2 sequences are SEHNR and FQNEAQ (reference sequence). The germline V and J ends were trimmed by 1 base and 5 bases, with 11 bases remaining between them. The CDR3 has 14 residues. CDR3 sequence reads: CASSLGQGLETQYF. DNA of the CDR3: TGTGCCAGCAGCTTAGGGCAGGGGTTGGAGACCCAGTACTTC.

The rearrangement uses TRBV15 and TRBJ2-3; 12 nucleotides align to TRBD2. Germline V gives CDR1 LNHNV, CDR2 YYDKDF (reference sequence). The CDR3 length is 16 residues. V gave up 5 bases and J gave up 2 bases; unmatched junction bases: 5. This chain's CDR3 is CATSGWTSGDTDTQYF. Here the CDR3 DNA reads TGTGCCACCAGCGGGTGGACTAGCGGGGACACAGATACGCAGTATTTT.

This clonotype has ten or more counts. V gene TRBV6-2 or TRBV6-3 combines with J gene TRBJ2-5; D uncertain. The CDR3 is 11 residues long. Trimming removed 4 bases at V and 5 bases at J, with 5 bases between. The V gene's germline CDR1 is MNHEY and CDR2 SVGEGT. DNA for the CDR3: TGTGCCAGCAGTTCGATGGAGACCCAGTACTTC. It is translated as CASSSMETQYF.

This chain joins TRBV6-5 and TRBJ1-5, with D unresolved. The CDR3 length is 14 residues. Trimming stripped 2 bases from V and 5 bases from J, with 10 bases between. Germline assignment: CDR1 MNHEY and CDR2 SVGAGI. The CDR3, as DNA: TGTGCCAGCAGTTACGGGTCAGAGCATCAGCCCCAGCATTTT. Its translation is CASSYGSEHQPQHF.

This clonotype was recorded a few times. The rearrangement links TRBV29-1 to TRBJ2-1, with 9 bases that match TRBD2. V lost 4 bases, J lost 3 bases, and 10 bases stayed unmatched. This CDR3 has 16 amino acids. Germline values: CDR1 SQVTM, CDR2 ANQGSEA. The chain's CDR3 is CSVARASGESYNEQFF. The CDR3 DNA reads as TGCAGCGTTGCCAGGGCTAGCGGGGAGAGCTACAATGAGCAGTTCTTC.

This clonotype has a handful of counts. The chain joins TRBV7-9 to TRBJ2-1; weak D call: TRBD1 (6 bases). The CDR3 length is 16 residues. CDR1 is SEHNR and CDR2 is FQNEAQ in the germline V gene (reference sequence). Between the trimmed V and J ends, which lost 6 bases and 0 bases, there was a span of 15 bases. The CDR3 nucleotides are TGTGCCAGCAGTTTCAGGGGTGGAAGCTCCTACAATGAGCAGTTCTTC. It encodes CASSFRGGSSYNEQFF.

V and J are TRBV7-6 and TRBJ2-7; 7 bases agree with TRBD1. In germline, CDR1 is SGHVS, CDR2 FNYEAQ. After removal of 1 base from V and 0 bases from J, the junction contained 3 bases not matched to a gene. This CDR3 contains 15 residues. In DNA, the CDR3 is TGTGCCAGCAGCTTAGAGGGGACAGCCTCCTACGAGCAGTACTTC. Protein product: CASSLEGTASYEQYF.

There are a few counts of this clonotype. CDR3 amino acids: CASSLRGGGMNTGELFF. Here the CDR3 DNA reads TGTGCCAGCAGCCTCCGGGGAGGGGGGATGAACACCGGGGAGCTGTTTTTT. J is TRBJ2-2 and V is TRBV12-3 or TRBV12-4; perhaps TRBD2 as D (7 bases). V was trimmed by 6 bases and J by 1 base, leaving 18 bases between them. The CDR3 runs to 17 residues.

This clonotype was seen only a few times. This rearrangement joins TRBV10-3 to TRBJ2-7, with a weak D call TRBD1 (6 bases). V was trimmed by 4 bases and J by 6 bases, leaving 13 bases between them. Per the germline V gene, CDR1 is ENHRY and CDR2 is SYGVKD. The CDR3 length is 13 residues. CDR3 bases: TGTGCCATCAGTGCAGGGGTTCGGGGCGAGCAGTACTTC. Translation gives CAISAGVRGEQYF.